A single sample is the source of the 12 T cell receptor beta chains below, sequenced in a study of graft-versus-host responses after intestinal transplantation. No antigen has been assigned to these receptors. Clones were sequenced by immunoSEQ multiplex PCR, and TCRdb holds only the in-frame ones, with some missing. The table shows tens of thousands of clones, with 75% to 90% occurring only once. The specimen was unstimulated CD4+ T cells sorted from spleen or lymph node cells, collected before transplant. These TCRs come from a human donor who was the organ donor for an intestinal transplant.

This chain joins TRBV6-1 and TRBJ1-5; TRBD1 is a possible D gene (5 bases). The ends were cut back, 0 bases at V and 5 bases at J, with 11 bases in the middle. CDR3 length: 15 amino acids. In germline, CDR1 is MNHNS, CDR2 SASEGT. CDR3 in amino acids: CASSEAGGYHQPQHF. The CDR3 DNA follows: TGTGCCAGCAGTGAAGCGGGGGGGTACCATCAGCCCCAGCATTTT.

The chain links TRBV19 to TRBJ2-1; TRBD1 aligns across 7 bases. Germline CDR1 reads LNHDA; CDR2 reads SQIVND (reference sequence). V shed 5 bases, J shed 2 bases, and the junction held 0 bases outside the gene matches. The CDR3 sequence is 13 residues long. The chain's CDR3 is CASSGTAYNEQFF. In nucleotides, the CDR3 is TGTGCCAGTAGTGGGACAGCCTACAATGAGCAGTTCTTC.

This chain joins TRBV7-3 and TRBJ1-6; TRBD1 matches 8 bases. From germline, CDR1 is SGHTA and CDR2 FQGTGA. The CDR3 contains 15 residues. Trimming removed 5 bases from V and 9 bases from J; junction bases left unmatched: 9. The CDR3 here is CASSPTGQGVSPLHF. DNA of the CDR3: TGTGCCAGCAGCCCGACAGGACAGGGAGTTTCACCCCTCCACTTT.

CDR3 coding DNA: TGTGCCAGCAGCTTGGCCGGGAACGAGCAGTACGTC. Protein: CASSLAGNEQYV. This chain uses TRBV5-5 with TRBJ2-7, with D possibly TRBD2 on 5 matching bases. V shed 0 bases and J shed 5 bases, with 6 bases lying between them. Germline CDR1 is SGHKS and CDR2 is YYEKEE (reference sequence). The CDR3 length is 12 residues.

The chain combines TRBV28 with TRBJ1-1; tentatively, D is TRBD1 (5 bases). V lost 8 bases, J lost 3 bases, and 16 bases lay in between. Germline V lookup: CDR1 MDHEN, CDR2 SYDVKM. The CDR3 has 14 amino acids. The CDR3: CASGGTGRDTEAFF. The CDR3 DNA follows: TGTGCCAGCGGGGGGACGGGGCGCGACACTGAAGCTTTCTTT.

The chain joins TRBV29-1 to TRBJ1-2; 7 nucleotides match TRBD1. Per the germline V gene, CDR1 is SQVTM and CDR2 is ANQGSEA. V was clipped by 8 bases and J by 3 bases; unmatched bases: 15. This CDR3 has 15 amino acids. CDR3 sequence: CSTDLGQGGYYGYTF. CDR3 sequence (DNA): TGCAGCACCGATCTTGGGCAGGGGGGTTACTATGGCTACACCTTC.

The rearrangement links TRBV5-8 to TRBJ1-5, with 11 bases lining up with TRBD1. Germline V gives CDR1 SGHTS, CDR2 YDEGEE. This CDR3 contains 16 residues. Losses at the gene ends were 4 bases for V and 2 bases for J; bases not matched to a gene: 5. The CDR3 nucleotides are TGTGCCAGCAGCCTCGGGACAGGGGGGGGCAATCAGCCCCAGCATTTT. It is translated as CASSLGTGGGNQPQHF.

For this clone: Distinct nucleotide sequences in the sample also encode this CDR3. The chain uses TRBV9 and TRBJ1-2, with 8 bases fitting TRBD1. The CDR3 contains 13 residues. The J segment lost 5 bases and the V segment lost 2 bases, leaving 2 bases of the junction unmatched. Germline CDR1 SGDLS, CDR2 YYNGEE. For the CDR3, the DNA is TGTGCCAGCAGCGTCGGACAGGGATATGGCTACACCTTC. Translated: CASSVGQGYGYTF.

V is TRBV19 and J is TRBJ1-2; D is ambiguous. The V end lost 7 bases, the J end lost 4 bases, and 13 bases lay between the germline ends. Germline V CDR1 and CDR2: LNHDA, SQIVND (reference sequence). The CDR3 has 13 amino acids. For the CDR3, the DNA is TGTGCCAGTACGGAGGAAGAATTCTATGGCTACACCTTC. Amino acids: CASTEEEFYGYTF.

The chain has TRBV6-5 and TRBJ2-2; D remains ambiguous. The CDR3 covers 14 residues. Germline CDR1 reads MNHEY; CDR2 reads SVGAGI. Trimming removed 2 bases from V and 1 base from J, with 5 bases in between. The CDR3 region is CASSYRRNTGELFF. For the CDR3, the DNA is TGTGCCAGCAGTTACCGTCGGAACACCGGGGAGCTGTTTTTT.

This clone was counted only a few times. The J gene is TRBJ1-5, the V gene TRBV6-1, with D maybe TRBD1 (5 bases). V was cut by 8 bases and J by 0 bases, with 14 bases left in between. The CDR3 runs to 15 residues. CDR1 MNHNS and CDR2 SASEGT come from the germline V gene. The CDR3 spells CASRGGTNSNQPQHF. The CDR3 coding sequence is TGTGCCAGCCGGGGGGGTACGAATAGCAATCAGCCCCAGCATTTT.

V and J are TRBV5-8 and TRBJ1-6, with a tentative D call TRBD1 (6 bases). Trimming removed 3 bases from V and 10 bases from J, with 17 bases in between. This CDR3 is built from 15 residues. Looked up from germline, CDR1 is SGHTS and CDR2 is YDEGEE. CDR3 region: CASSSAQGRESPLHF. The CDR3 coding sequence is TGTGCCAGCAGCTCCGCACAGGGAAGGGAATCACCCCTCCACTTT.